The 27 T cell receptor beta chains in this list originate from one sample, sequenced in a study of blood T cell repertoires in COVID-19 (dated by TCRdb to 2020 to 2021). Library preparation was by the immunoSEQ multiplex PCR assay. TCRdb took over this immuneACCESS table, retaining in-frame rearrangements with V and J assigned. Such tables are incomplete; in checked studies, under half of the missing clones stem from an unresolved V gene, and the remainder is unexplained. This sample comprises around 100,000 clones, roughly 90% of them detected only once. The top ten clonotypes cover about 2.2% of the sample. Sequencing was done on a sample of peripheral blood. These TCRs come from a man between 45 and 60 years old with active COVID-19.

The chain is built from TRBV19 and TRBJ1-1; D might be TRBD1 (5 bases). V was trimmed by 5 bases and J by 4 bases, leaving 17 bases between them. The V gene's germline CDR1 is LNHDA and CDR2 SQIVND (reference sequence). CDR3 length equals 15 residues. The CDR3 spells CASSVAGVRSTEAFF. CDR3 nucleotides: TGTGCCAGTAGTGTCGCGGGGGTTAGGAGCACTGAAGCTTTCTTT.

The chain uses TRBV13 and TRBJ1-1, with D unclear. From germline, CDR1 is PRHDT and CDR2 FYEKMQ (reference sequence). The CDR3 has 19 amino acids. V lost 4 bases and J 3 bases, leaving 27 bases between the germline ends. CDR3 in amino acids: CASSSMQSGIYTIDTEAFF. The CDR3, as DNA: TGTGCCAGCAGCTCCATGCAATCGGGGATATACACGATTGACACTGAAGCTTTCTTT.

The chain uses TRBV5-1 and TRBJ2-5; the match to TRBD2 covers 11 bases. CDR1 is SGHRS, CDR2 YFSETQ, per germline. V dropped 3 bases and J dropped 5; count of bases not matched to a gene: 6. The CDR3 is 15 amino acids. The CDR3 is CASSSSASGGETQYF. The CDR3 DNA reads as TGCGCCAGCAGCTCCTCGGCTAGCGGGGGGGAGACCCAGTACTTC.

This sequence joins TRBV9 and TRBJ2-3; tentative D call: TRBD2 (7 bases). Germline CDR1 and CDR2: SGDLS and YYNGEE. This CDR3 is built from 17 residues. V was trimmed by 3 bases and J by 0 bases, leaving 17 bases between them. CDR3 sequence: CASSEGDYPTSTDTQYF. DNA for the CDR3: TGTGCCAGCAGCGAGGGGGACTACCCAACTAGCACAGATACGCAGTATTTT.

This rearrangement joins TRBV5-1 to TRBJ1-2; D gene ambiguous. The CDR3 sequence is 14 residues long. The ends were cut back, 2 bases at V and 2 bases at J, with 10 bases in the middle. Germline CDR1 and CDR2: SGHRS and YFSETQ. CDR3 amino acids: CASSFSTSNYGYTF. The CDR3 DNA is TGCGCCAGCAGCTTCTCGACATCCAACTATGGCTACACCTTC.

Here the CDR3 DNA reads TGCGCCAGCGGACTAGCGGGGACTTCCTACAATGAGCAGTTCTTC. It yields the protein CASGLAGTSYNEQFF. The chain combines TRBV10-2 with TRBJ2-1; 12 bases map to TRBD2. The CDR3 is 15 amino acids. Germline V gives CDR1 WSHSY, CDR2 SAAADI. Trimming removed 8 bases from V and 1 base from J; junction bases left unmatched: 3.

DNA of the CDR3: TGTGCCAGCAGCTTAAACAGGGAAAGACCCTACAATGAGCAGTTCTTC. This translates into CASSLNRERPYNEQFF. This rearrangement joins TRBV11-2 to TRBJ2-1; D perhaps matches TRBD1 (6 bases). The CDR3 totals 16 residues. Trimming left V 2 bases short and J 2 bases short, with 13 bases between. CDR1 and CDR2 (germline): SGHAT, FQNNGV.

CDR3 residues: CASSDPFGTGEETQYF. The CDR3 DNA is TGTGCCAGCAGTGACCCTTTTGGGACAGGGGAAGAGACCCAGTACTTC. The chain combines TRBV25-1 with TRBJ2-5, with 10 bases identical to TRBD1. Trimming at V came to 3 bases and at J to 3 bases, leaving 7 bases not matched to a gene. CDR1 is MGHDK and CDR2 is SYGVNS in the germline V gene. The CDR3 sequence is 16 residues long.

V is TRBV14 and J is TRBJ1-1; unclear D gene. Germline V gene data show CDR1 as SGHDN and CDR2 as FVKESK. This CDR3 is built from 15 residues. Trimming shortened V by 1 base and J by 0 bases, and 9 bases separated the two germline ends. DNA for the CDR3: TGTGCCAGCAGCCAAGGAGCAATCATGAACACTGAAGCTTTCTTT. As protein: CASSQGAIMNTEAFF.

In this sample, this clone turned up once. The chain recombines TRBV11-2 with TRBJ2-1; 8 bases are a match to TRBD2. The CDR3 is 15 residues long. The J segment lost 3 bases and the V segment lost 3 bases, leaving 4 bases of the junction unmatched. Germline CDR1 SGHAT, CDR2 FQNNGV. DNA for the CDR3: TGTGCCAGCAGCTTCGGACTAGCAGTCTACAATGAGCAGTTCTTC. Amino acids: CASSFGLAVYNEQFF.

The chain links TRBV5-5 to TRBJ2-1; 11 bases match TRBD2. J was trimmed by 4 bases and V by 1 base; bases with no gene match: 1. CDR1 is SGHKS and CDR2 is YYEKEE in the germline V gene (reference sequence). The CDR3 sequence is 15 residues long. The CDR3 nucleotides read TGTGCCAGCAGCTTGTTAGCGGGAGGGTACAATGAGCAGTTCTTC. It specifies CASSLLAGGYNEQFF.

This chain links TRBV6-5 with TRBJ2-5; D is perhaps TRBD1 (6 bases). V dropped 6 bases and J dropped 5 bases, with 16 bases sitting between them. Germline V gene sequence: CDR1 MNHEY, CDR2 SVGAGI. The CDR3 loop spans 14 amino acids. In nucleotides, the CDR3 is TGTGCCAGCAGAGCGATTCAGGGGCGGGAGACCCAGTACTTC. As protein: CASRAIQGRETQYF.

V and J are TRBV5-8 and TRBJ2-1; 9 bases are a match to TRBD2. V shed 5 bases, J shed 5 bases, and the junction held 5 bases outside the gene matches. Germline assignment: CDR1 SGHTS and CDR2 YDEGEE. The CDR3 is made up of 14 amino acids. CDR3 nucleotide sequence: TGTGCCAGCAGTTCAGGGACTAGCAACAATGAGCAGTTCTTC. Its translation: CASSSGTSNNEQFF.

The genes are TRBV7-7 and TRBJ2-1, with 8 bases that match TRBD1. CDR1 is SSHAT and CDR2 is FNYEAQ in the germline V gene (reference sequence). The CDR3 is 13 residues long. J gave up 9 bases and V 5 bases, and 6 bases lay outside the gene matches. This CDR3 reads CASSPTGGGEQFF. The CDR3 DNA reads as TGTGCCAGCAGCCCTACAGGGGGAGGTGAGCAGTTCTTC. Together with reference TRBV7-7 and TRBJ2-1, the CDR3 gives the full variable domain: GAGVSQSPRYKVTKRGQDVTLRCDPISSHATLYWYQQALGQGPEFLTYFNYEAQPDKSGLPSDRFSAERPEGSISTLTIQRTEQRDSAMYRCASSPTGGGEQFFGPGTRLTVL.

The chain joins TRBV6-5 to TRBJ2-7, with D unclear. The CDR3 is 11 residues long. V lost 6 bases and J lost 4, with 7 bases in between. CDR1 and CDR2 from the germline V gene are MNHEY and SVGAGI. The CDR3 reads CASRQVYEQYF. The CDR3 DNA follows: TGTGCCAGCAGGCAGGTGTACGAGCAGTACTTC.

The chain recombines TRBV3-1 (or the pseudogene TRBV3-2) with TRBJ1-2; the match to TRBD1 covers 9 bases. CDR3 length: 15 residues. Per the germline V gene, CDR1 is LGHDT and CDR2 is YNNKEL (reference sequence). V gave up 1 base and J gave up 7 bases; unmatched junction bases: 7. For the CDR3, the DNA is TGTGCCAGCAGCCAAGCCCGAACAGGGGGCGGTGGCTACACCTTC. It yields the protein CASSQARTGGGGYTF.

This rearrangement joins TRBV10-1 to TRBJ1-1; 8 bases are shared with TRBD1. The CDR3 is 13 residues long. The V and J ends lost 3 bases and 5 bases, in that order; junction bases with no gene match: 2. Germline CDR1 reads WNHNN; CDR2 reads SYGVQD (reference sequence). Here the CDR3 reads CASSDQGATEAFF. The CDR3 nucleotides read TGCGCCAGCAGTGACCAGGGGGCAACTGAAGCTTTCTTT.

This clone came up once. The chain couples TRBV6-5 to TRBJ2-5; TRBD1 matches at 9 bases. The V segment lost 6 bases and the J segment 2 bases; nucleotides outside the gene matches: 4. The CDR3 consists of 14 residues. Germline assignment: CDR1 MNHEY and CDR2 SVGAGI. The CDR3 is CASSGTGLQETQYF. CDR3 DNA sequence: TGTGCCAGCAGCGGGACAGGGTTACAAGAGACCCAGTACTTC.

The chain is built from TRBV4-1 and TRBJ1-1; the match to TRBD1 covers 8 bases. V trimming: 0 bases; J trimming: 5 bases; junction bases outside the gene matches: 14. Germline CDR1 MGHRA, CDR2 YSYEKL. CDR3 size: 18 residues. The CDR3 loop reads CASSQESGGWTGRTEAFF. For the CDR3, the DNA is TGCGCCAGCAGCCAAGAGTCTGGTGGGTGGACAGGGAGGACTGAAGCTTTCTTT.

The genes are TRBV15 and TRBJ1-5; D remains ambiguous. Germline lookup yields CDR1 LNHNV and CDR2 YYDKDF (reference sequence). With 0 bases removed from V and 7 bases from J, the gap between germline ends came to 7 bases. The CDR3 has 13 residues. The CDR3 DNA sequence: TGTGCCACCAGCAGAGATCGTTTCCAGCCCCAGCATTTT. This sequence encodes CATSRDRFQPQHF.

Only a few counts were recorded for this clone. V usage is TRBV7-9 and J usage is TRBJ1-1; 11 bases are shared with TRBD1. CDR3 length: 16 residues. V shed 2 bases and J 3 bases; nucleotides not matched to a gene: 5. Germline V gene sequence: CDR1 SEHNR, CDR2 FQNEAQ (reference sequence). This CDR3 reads CASSLSQGQGDTEAFF. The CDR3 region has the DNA TGTGCCAGCAGCTTATCGCAGGGACAGGGGGACACTGAAGCTTTCTTT.

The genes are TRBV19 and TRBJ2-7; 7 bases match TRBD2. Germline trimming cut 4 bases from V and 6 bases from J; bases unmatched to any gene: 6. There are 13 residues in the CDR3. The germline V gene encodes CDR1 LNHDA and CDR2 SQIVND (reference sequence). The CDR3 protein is CASSSVGGSEQYV. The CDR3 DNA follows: TGTGCCAGTAGTAGCGTCGGGGGGAGCGAGCAGTACGTC.

Here the CDR3 DNA reads TGTGCCAGCAGCTTAGGTTCATCCCAAAACATTCAGTACTTC. Translating gives CASSLGSSQNIQYF. This chain joins TRBV13 and TRBJ2-4, with D unclear. CDR1 PRHDT and CDR2 FYEKMQ come from the germline V gene (reference sequence). V lost 0 bases to trimming and J lost 5 bases, with 8 bases between them. The CDR3 covers 14 residues.

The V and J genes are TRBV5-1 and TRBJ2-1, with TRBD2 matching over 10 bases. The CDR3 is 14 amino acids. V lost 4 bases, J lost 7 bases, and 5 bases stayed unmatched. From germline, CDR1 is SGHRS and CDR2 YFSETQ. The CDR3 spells CASSPRTSGNEQFF. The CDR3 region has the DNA TGCGCCAGCAGCCCTAGGACTAGCGGTAATGAGCAGTTCTTC.

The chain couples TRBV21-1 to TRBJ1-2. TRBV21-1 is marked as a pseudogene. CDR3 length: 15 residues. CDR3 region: CASSKLGRGWGGYTF. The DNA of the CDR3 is TGTGCCAGCAGCAAATTGGGGAGGGGCTGGGGTGGCTACACCTTC.

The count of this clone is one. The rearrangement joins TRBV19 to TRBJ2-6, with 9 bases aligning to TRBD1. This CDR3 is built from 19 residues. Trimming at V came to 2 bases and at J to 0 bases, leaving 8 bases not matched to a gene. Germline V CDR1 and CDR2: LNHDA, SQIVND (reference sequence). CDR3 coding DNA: TGTGCCAGTAGTATAACGGGACAGGGCCTCACCTCTGGGGCCAACGTCCTGACTTTC. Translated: CASSITGQGLTSGANVLTF.

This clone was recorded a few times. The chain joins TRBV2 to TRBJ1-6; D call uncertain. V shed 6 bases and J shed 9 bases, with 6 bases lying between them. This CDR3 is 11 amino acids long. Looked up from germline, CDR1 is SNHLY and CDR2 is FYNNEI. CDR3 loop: CASSLSSPLHF. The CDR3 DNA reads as TGTGCCAGCAGCTTGAGTTCACCCCTCCACTTT. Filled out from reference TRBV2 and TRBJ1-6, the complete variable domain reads EPEVTQTPSHQVTQMGQEVILRCVPISNHLYFYWYRQILGQKVEFLVSFYNNEISEKSEIFDDQFSVERPDGSNFTLKIRSTKLEDSAMYFCASSLSSPLHFGNGTRLTVT.